This TCR beta chain is drawn from a study of early T cells in non-severe SARS-CoV-2 infection. Study as a whole: Bulk RNA from unsorted whole blood was sequenced; chains were unpaired. Whole-study results and caveats: VDJdb-based annotation leaned toward anti-spike CD8 responses and missed private and CD4 specificities.

To note about this clonotype: Its target is not known.

V lost 0 bases and J lost 1; bases outside the gene matches: 8. Per germline, CDR1 SGHVS and CDR2 FNYEAQ. This CDR3 region has 19 residues. Researchers attached unique molecular identifiers to individual cDNA molecules. TCRdb re-called the 5' RACE reads through MiXCR, storing one row per CDR3 protein. The sample has tens of thousands of distinct CDR3 sequences; more than 12% are singletons. This TCR was recovered from an adult who was a healthcare worker with PCR-confirmed SARS-CoV-2 infection or an uninfected control (not recorded which). The chain has TRBV7-6 and TRBJ2-2, with 10 nucleotides matching TRBD2. Here the sequenced sample was whole blood, taken at baseline. CDR3 in DNA: TGTGCCAGCAGCTTAGCGACATCTCTAGCGGGGGTGAACACCGGGGAGCTGTTTTTT. Translating gives CASSLATSLAGVNTGELFF.